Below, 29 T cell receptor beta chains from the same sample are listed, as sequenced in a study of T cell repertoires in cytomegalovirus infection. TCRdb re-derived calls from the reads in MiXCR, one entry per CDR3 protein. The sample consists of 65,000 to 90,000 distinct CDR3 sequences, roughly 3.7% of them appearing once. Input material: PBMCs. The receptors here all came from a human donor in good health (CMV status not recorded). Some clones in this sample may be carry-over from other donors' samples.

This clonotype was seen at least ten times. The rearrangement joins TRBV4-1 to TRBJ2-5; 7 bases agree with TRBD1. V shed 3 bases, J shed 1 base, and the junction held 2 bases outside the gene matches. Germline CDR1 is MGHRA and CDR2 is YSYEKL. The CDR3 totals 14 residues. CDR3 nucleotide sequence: TGCGCCAGCAGCCAGACAGGGACCCAAGAGACCCAGTACTTC. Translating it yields CASSQTGTQETQYF.

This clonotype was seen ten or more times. The CDR3 is CASSLARDTGYGYTF. The CDR3 DNA reads TGTGCCAGCAGCTTAGCGCGGGACACGGGATATGGCTACACCTTC. This sequence joins TRBV7-9 and TRBJ1-2, with D possibly TRBD1 on 6 matching bases. Looked up from germline, CDR1 is SEHNR and CDR2 is FQNEAQ (reference sequence). The CDR3 totals 15 residues. Trimming removed 0 bases at V and 5 bases at J, with 13 bases between.

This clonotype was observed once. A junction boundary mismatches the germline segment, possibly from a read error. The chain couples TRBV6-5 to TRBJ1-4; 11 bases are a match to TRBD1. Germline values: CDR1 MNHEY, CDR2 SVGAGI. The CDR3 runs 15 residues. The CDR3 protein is CASSTLGQGGENLFF. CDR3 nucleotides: TGTGCCAGCAGTACCCTGGGACAGGGGGGCGAAAATCTGTTTTTT.

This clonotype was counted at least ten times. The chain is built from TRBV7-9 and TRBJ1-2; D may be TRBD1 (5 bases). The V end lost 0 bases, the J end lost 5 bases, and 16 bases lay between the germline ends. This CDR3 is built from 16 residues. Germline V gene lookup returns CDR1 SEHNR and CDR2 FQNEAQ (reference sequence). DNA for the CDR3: TGTGCCAGCAGCTTAGCTATCTCGACAGCCAATTATGGCTACACCTTC. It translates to CASSLAISTANYGYTF.

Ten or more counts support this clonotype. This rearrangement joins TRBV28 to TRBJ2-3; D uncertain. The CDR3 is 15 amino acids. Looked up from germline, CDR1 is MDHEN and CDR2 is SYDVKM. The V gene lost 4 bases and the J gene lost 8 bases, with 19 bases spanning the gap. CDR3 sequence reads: CASSYALQVVATQYF. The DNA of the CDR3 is TGTGCCAGCAGTTACGCGCTTCAGGTAGTGGCTACGCAGTATTTT.

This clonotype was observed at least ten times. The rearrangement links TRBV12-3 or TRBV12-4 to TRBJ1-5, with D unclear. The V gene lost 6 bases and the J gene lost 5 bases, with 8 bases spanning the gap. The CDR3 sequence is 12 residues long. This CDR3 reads CASRTGYQPQHF. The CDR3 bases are TGTGCCAGCAGGACGGGTTATCAGCCCCAGCATTTT.

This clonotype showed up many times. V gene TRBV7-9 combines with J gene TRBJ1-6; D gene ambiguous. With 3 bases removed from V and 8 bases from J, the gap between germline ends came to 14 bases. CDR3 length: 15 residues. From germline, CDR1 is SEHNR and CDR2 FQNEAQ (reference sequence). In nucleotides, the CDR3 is TGTGCCAGCAGCTTCCCCGGGGTAGACGATTCACCCCTCCACTTT. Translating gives CASSFPGVDDSPLHF.

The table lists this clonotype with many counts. CDR3 DNA sequence: TGTGCCAGCAGCCCCGTGGGGGGGGTCTACGAGCAGTACTTC. It translates to CASSPVGGVYEQYF. This sequence joins TRBV5-4 and TRBJ2-7; 7 bases line up with TRBD2. Germline CDR1 is SGHNT and CDR2 is YYREEE (reference sequence). The CDR3 spans 14 residues. With 4 bases clipped from V and 3 bases from J, the junction kept 7 bases outside the gene matches.

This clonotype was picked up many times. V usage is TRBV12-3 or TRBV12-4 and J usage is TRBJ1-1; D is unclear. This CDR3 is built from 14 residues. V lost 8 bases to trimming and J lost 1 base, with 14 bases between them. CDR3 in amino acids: CASYHGRENTEAFF. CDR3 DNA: TGTGCCAGCTATCACGGCCGTGAGAACACTGAAGCTTTCTTT.

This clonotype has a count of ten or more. Here the CDR3 reads CASSPIDSNSPLHF. CDR3 sequence (DNA): TGTGCCAGCTCACCAATCGACAGCAATTCACCCCTCCACTTT. J is TRBJ1-6 and V is TRBV18, with a weak D call TRBD1 (5 bases). This CDR3 has 14 residues. CDR1 is KGHSH, CDR2 LQKENI, per germline. Trimming removed 2 bases at V and 7 bases at J, with 9 bases between.

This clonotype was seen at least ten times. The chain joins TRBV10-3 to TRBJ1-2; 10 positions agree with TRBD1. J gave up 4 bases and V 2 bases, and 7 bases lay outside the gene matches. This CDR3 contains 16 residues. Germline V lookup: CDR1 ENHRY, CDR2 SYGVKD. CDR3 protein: CAISERQGANSYGYTF. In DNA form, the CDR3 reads TGTGCCATCAGTGAGAGACAGGGGGCCAACAGCTATGGCTACACCTTC.

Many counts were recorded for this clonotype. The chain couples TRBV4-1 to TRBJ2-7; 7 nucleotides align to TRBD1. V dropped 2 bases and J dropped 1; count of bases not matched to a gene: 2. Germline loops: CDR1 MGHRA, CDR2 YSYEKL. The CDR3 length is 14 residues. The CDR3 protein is CASSQRQGSYEQYF. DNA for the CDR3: TGCGCCAGCAGCCAACGACAGGGATCCTACGAGCAGTACTTC.

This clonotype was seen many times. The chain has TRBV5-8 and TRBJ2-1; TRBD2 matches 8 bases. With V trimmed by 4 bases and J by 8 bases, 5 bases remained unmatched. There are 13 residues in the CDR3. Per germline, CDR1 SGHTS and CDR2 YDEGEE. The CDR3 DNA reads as TGTGCCAGCAGCCCGGGGGGGCACTATGAGCAGTTCTTC. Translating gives CASSPGGHYEQFF.

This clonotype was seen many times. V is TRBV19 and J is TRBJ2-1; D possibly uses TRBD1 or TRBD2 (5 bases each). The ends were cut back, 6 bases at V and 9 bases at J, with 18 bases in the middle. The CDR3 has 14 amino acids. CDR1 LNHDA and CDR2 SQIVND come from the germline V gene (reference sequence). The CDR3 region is CASRVLGTATEQFF. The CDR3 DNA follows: TGTGCCAGTAGGGTCCTAGGGACGGCGACTGAGCAGTTCTTC.

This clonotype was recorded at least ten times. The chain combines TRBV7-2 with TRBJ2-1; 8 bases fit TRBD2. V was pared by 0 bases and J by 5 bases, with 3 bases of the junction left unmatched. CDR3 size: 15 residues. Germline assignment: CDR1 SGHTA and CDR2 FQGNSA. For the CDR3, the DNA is TGTGCCAGCAGCTTAGCCCAGCGGGGGAACAATGAGCAGTTCTTC. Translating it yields CASSLAQRGNNEQFF. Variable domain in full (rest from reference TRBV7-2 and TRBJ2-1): GAGVSQSPSNKVTEKGKDVELRCDPISGHTALYWYRQSLGQGLEFLIYFQGNSAPDKSGLPSDRFSAERTGGSVSTLTIQRTQQEDSAVYLCASSLAQRGNNEQFFGPGTRLTVL.

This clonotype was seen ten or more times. Here the CDR3 DNA reads TGTGCCAGCAGTGTGGAACGGGGGCTCTCCTACGAGCAGTACTTC. Translation: CASSVERGLSYEQYF. The chain couples TRBV2 to TRBJ2-7; D is possibly TRBD1 or TRBD2 (6 bases each). The CDR3 loop spans 15 amino acids. V dropped 4 bases and J dropped 0 bases, with 13 bases sitting between them. From germline, CDR1 is SNHLY and CDR2 FYNNEI.

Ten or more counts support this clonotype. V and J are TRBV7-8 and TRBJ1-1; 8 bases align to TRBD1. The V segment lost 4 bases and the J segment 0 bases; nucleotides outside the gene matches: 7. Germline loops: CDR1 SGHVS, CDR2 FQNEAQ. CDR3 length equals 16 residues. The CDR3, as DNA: TGTGCCAGCAGCTCCTTGGAGACAGGGGTGAACACTGAAGCTTTCTTT. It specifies CASSSLETGVNTEAFF.

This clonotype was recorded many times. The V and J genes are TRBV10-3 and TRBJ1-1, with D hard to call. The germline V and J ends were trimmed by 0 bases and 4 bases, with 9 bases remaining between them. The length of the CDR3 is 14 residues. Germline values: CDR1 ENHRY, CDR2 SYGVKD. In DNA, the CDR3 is TGTGCCATCAGTGAGTCGGACCTATTCACTGAAGCTTTCTTT. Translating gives CAISESDLFTEAFF.

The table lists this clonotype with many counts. The CDR3 reads CAIGTENNNEQFF. The DNA of the CDR3 is TGTGCCATAGGGACGGAAAATAACAATGAGCAGTTCTTC. This rearrangement joins TRBV10-3 to TRBJ2-1; the D gene could be TRBD1 or TRBD2 (5 bases each). The germline V and J ends were trimmed by 9 bases and 5 bases, with 14 bases remaining between them. This CDR3 contains 13 residues. In germline, CDR1 is ENHRY, CDR2 SYGVKD.

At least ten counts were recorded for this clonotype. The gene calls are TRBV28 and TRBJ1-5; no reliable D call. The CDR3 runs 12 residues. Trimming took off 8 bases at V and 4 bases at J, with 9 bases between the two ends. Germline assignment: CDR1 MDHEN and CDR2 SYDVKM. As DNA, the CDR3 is TGTGCCAGCCGCGAAACGAATCAGCCCCAGCATTTT. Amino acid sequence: CASRETNQPQHF.

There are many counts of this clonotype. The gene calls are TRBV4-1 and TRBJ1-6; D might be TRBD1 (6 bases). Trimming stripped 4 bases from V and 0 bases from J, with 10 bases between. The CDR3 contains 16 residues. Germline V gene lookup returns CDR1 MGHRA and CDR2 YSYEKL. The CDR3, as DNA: TGCGCCAGCAGCCTAGAAGGGGGCTCCTATAATTCACCCCTCCACTTT. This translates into CASSLEGGSYNSPLHF.

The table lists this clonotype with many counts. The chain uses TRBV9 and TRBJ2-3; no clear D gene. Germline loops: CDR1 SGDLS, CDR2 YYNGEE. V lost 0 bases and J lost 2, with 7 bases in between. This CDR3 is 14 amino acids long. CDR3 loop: CASSVDTNTDTQYF. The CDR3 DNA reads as TGTGCCAGCAGCGTAGACACCAACACAGATACGCAGTATTTT.

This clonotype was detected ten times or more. CDR3 in amino acids: CATRGTGDEQFF. CDR3 coding DNA: TGTGCCACCAGAGGCACGGGGGATGAGCAGTTCTTC. The chain is built from TRBV15 and TRBJ2-1; D perhaps matches TRBD2 (6 bases). Trimming shortened V by 6 bases and J by 8 bases, and 11 bases separated the two germline ends. CDR3 length equals 12 residues. The germline V gene encodes CDR1 LNHNV and CDR2 YYDKDF (reference sequence).

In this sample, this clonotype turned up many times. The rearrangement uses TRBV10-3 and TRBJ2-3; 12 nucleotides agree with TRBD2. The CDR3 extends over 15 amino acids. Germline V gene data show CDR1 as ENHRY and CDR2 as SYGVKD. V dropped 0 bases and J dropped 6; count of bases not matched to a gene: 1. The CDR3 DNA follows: TGTGCCATCAGTGAGTCCGGGACTAGCGGGGATACGCAGTATTTT. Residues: CAISESGTSGDTQYF.

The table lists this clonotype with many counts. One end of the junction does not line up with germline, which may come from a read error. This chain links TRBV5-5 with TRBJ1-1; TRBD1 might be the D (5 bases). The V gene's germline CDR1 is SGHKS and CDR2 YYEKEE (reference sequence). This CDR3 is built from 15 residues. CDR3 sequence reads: CVSSPHGAMNTEAFF. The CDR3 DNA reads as TGTGTCAGCAGCCCGCATGGGGCAATGAACACTGAAGCTTTCTTT.

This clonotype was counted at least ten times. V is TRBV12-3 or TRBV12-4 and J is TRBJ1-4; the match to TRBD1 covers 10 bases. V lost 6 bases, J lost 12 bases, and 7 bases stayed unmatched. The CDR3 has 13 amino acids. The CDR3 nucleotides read TGTGCCAGCAGACCAACGGACAGGGGGGAACTGTTTTTT. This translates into CASRPTDRGELFF.

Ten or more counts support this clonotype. The CDR3 DNA sequence: TGTGCCAGCAGTTCTACAGGGATCGAAGCTTTCTTT. Protein: CASSSTGIEAFF. The J gene is TRBJ1-1, the V gene TRBV2; tentatively, D is TRBD1 (6 bases). Germline lookup yields CDR1 SNHLY and CDR2 FYNNEI. CDR3 size: 12 residues. V shed 5 bases and J shed 8 bases, with 12 bases lying between them.

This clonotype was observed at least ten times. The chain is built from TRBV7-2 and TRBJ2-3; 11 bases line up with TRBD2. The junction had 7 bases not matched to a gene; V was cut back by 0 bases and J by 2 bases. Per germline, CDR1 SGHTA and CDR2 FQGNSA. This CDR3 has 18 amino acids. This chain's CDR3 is CASSLAPRLAGPTDTQYF. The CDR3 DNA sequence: TGTGCCAGCAGCTTAGCTCCTCGACTAGCGGGGCCCACAGATACGCAGTATTTT. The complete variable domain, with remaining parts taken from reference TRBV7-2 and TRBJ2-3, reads GAGVSQSPSNKVTEKGKDVELRCDPISGHTALYWYRQSLGQGLEFLIYFQGNSAPDKSGLPSDRFSAERTGGSVSTLTIQRTQQEDSAVYLCASSLAPRLAGPTDTQYFGPGTRLTVL.

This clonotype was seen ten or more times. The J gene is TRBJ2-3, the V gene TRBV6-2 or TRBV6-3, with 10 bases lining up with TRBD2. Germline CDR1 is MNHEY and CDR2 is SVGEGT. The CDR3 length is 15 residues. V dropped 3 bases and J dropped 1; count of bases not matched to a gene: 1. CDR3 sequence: CASSYTSGGTDTQYF. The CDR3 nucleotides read TGTGCCAGCAGTTATACTAGCGGGGGCACAGATACGCAGTATTTT.